Below, one T cell receptor (beta chain) is given with its context. The CDR3 is 15 amino acids. Trimming took off 0 bases at V and 7 bases at J, with 12 bases between the two ends. Germline V gene sequence: CDR1 SGHDN, CDR2 FVKESK. This sample stems from a study of blood T cell repertoires in COVID-19. In the study overall: In Cohort 3, a recovered donor had either two negative PCRs, clearance, or symptom resolution.

Clones were read by immunoSEQ multiplex PCR, and TCRdb kept only the in-frame ones, dropping some. Of under 400,000 clones listed, around 87% are singletons. Sequenced material: PBMCs or T cells enriched from blood (not recorded which). This receptor was obtained from a man in his forties in a cohort exposed to, infected with or recovered from COVID-19 (not recorded which). This chain uses TRBV14 with TRBJ1-4; D unresolved. CDR3 in amino acids: CASSQDAVPGEKLFF. CDR3 sequence (DNA): TGTGCCAGCAGCCAAGATGCAGTACCTGGTGAAAAACTGTTTTTT.